The clone carrying this TCR beta chain was observed a handful of times. Germline lookup yields CDR1 DFQATT and CDR2 SNEGSKA (reference sequence). Trimming removed 3 bases from V and 4 bases from J, with 9 bases in between. This CDR3 is 13 amino acids long. The data were obtained in a study of identical twins. Template switching added a universal primer binding site, and final cDNA carried unique molecular identifiers. TCRdb reprocessed the 5' RACE reads with MiXCR, giving one entry per CDR3 protein. The profile covers about 920,000 distinct CDR3 sequences, with over 9% appearing a single time and around 1.6% taken by the ten largest. All donors comprised healthy Caucasians. The same sample was also studied in work on yellow fever vaccine responses in identical twins.

Sequencing was carried out using PBMCs. The source is a woman aged 18-29 years in good health. The V gene is TRBV20-1, the J gene TRBJ2-2, with D possibly TRBD2 on 6 matching bases. This CDR3 is CSARIAVTGELFF. DNA for the CDR3: TGCAGTGCTAGGATAGCGGTCACCGGGGAGCTGTTTTTT.